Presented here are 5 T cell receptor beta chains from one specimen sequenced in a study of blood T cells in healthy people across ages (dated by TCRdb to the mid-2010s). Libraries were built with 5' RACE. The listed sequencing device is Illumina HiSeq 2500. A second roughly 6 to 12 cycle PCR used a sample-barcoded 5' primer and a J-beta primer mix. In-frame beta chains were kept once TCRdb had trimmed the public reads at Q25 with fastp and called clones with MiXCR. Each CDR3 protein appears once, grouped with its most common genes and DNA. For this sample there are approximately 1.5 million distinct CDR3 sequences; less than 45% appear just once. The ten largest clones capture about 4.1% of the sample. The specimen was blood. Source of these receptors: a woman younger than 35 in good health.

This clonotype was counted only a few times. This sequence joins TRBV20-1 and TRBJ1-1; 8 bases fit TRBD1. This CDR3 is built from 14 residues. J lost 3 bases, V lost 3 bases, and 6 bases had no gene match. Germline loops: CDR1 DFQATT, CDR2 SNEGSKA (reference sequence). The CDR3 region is CSASRQGRDTEAFF. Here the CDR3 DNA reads TGCAGTGCTAGTCGACAGGGGAGGGACACTGAAGCTTTCTTT.

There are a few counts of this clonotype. The CDR3 here is CSVETGRDTEAFF. As DNA, the CDR3 is TGCAGCGTTGAGACGGGACGGGACACTGAAGCTTTCTTT. This chain uses TRBV29-1 with TRBJ1-1, with D maybe TRBD1 (5 bases). The germline CDR1 and CDR2 sequences are SQVTM and ANQGSEA. The CDR3 runs to 13 residues. Trimming stripped 3 bases from V and 3 bases from J, with 11 bases between. The variable domain in full, with the rest retrieved from reference TRBV29-1 and TRBJ1-1, is SAVISQKPSRDICQRGTSLTIQCQVDSQVTMMFWYRQQPGQSLTLIATANQGSEATYESGFVIDKFPISRPNLTFSTLTVSNMSPEDSSIYLCSVETGRDTEAFFGQGTRLTVV.

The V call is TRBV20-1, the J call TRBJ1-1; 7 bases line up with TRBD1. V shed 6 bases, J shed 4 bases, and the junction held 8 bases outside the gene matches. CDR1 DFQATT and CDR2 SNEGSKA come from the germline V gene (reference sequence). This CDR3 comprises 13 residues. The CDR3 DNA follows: TGCAGTGCCCGCCGGGACAGCGGCACTGAAGCTTTCTTT. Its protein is CSARRDSGTEAFF.

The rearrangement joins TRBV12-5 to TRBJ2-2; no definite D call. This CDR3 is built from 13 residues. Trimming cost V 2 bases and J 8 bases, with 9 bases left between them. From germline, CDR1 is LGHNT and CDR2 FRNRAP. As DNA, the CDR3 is TGTGCTAGTGGTTTGACCTTAGCTGGGGAGCTGTTTTTT. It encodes CASGLTLAGELFF. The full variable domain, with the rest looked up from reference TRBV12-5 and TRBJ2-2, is DARVTQTPRHKVTEMGQEVTMRCQPILGHNTVFWYRQTMMQGLELLAYFRNRAPLDDSGMPKDRFSAEMPDATLATLKIQPSEPRDSAVYFCASGLTLAGELFFGEGSRLTVL.

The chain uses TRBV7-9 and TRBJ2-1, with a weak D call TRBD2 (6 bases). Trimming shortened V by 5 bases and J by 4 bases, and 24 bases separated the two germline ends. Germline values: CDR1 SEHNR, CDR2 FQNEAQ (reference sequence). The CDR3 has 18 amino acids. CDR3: CASSPRPEGLLAYNEQFF. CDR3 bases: TGTGCCAGCAGCCCGAGACCAGAGGGACTTCTGGCGTACAATGAGCAGTTCTTC.